These T cell receptor beta chains were read from a single sample in a study of graft-versus-host responses after intestinal transplantation. Antigen specificity for these receptors is unknown. Sequenced by immunoSEQ multiplex PCR; TCRdb stores in-frame clones only, minus some. The top ten clones hold 0.4% to 0.65% of a sample with roughly 120,000 clones, 90% to 95% of them seen once. This specimen was unstimulated CD8+ T cells sorted from spleen or lymph node cells, taken before intestinal transplant. Source of these receptors: a human donor who received an intestinal transplant. Each CDR3 is given with its conserved first and last residue. Fields, in order: clone size, J gene, D gene, V gene, CDR3 DNA, CDR3 protein. The D gene is left open where the match is weak. A clone size is listed for some rows: how often the clone was seen (once, few, many), or a class if it is expanded.

NA	TRBJ2-7	TRBD2	TRBV7-6	TGTGCCAGCAGCTTATCTAGCGGGCTAGTCTACGAGCAGTACTTC	CASSLSSGLVYEQYF
NA	TRBJ2-1	TRBD2	TRBV9	TGTGCCAGCAGCGTAGGGGGGGGAGGGGTGGATGAGCAGTTCTTC	CASSVGGGGVDEQFF
NA	TRBJ2-3	NA	TRBV12-1	TGTGCCAGCAGCTTTCGGGGGACTAGCGGGGGAGGTACAGATACGCAGTATTTT	CASSFRGTSGGGTDTQYF
NA	TRBJ2-1	TRBD2	TRBV27	TGTGCCAGTGCCGGGACTAGAAATGAGCAGTTCTTC	CASAGTRNEQFF
NA	TRBJ2-7	NA	TRBV28	TGTGCCAGCTCCTATGAGATGGGGGGTTACGGCGAGCAGTACTTC	CASSYEMGGYGEQYF
NA	TRBJ2-1	TRBD2	TRBV5-4	TGTGCCAGCAGCTGGGGACTAAGGTGGGACGATCGCCTCTACAATGAGCAGTTCTTC	CASSWGLRWDDRLYNEQFF
NA	TRBJ2-7	TRBD1	TRBV11-2	TGTGCCAGCACCGACAGGGGGAGGGGGTCCTCCTACGAGCAGTACTTC	CASTDRGRGSSYEQYF
NA	TRBJ2-1	NA	TRBV29-1	TGCAGCGGACAGTTGTCTCAATACAATGAGCAGTTCTTC	CSGQLSQYNEQFF
NA	TRBJ2-1	TRBD2	TRBV15	TGTGCCACCAGTCAAGGCGGCGGGAGGGCGAAGTTCTTC	CATSQGGGRAKFF
NA	TRBJ2-4	NA	TRBV9	TGTGCCAGCAGCGTCGGAGGGGCAGCCAAAAACATTCAGTACTTC	CASSVGGAAKNIQYF
NA	TRBJ1-5	TRBD1	TRBV2	TGTGCCAGCAGTGCAGGGACAGGGTATGACAATCAGCCCCAGCATTTT	CASSAGTGYDNQPQHF
NA	TRBJ1-2	TRBD1	TRBV9	TGTGCCAGCAGAGGAGACAGGGGTCACTATGGCTACACCTTC	CASRGDRGHYGYTF
NA	TRBJ2-7	TRBD2	TRBV11-2	TGTGCCAGCAGCTCGGGGGGACTAGCGGGAGACGAGCAGTACTTC	CASSSGGLAGDEQYF
NA	TRBJ2-1	NA	TRBV6-5	TGTGCCAGCAGTTACTCGAGTTCCCGTCTAGGGGACGAGTTCTTC	CASSYSSSRLGDEFF
NA	TRBJ2-1	NA	TRBV29-1	TGCAGCGTTGAAGGTCGTTCCGCCTCCTACAATGAGCAGTTCTTC	CSVEGRSASYNEQFF
NA	TRBJ2-2	NA	TRBV19	TGTGCCACGGACGGGCGAGGGGAGCTGTTTTTT	CATDGRGELFF
few	TRBJ2-7	NA	TRBV28	TGTGCCAGCAGTTTAGGGTACTCCTACGAGCAGTACTTC	CASSLGYSYEQYF
NA	TRBJ1-3	NA	TRBV30	TGTGCCTGGAGCGATGGAAACACCATATATTTT	CAWSDGNTIYF